The 25 T cell receptor beta chains below were found in one sample sequenced in a study of vaccination effects on CD4 cells after COVID-19. ViraFEST assay sequencing came after antigen-specific CD4+ T cells were expanded with viral peptide pools. Subsequent to 10 days of culture, CD4+ T cells were isolated. Measured with immunoSEQ multiplex PCR; TCRdb has only the in-frame clones, and not every one. This sample carries 50,000 to 65,000 clones, 75% to 90% of them seen once, and the ten largest clones take about 2.2%. Antigen specificity for these receptors is unknown. The material was CD4+ T cells from PBMCs cultured with HCoV-229E spike peptides, obtained before COVID-19 vaccination. These receptors were collected from a human donor who received a COVID-19 vaccine.

The chain joins TRBV29-1 to TRBJ2-1; D remains ambiguous. CDR1 SQVTM and CDR2 ANQGSEA come from the germline V gene. The CDR3 length is 16 residues. Trimming removed 7 bases from V and 0 bases from J, with 19 bases in between. The CDR3 sequence: CSGTDVQSGSYNEQFF. DNA of the CDR3: TGCAGCGGCACAGACGTACAGTCGGGCTCCTACAATGAGCAGTTCTTC.

The chain uses TRBV7-9 and TRBJ2-3, with no clear D. Germline loops: CDR1 SEHNR, CDR2 FQNEAQ (reference sequence). The CDR3 totals 15 residues. V lost 3 bases and J lost 1, with 11 bases in between. The CDR3 DNA follows: TGTGCCAGCAGCTTTTCCCAGTACGGCACAGATACGCAGTATTTT. Translated: CASSFSQYGTDTQYF.

The J gene is TRBJ1-2, the V gene TRBV27; D might be TRBD1 (6 bases). Trimming left V 4 bases short and J 3 bases short, with 15 bases between. The CDR3 loop spans 15 amino acids. Germline CDR1 MNHEY, CDR2 SMNVEV (reference sequence). This chain's CDR3 is CASSSLDTGYYGYTF. The CDR3 DNA follows: TGTGCCAGCAGTTCCCTCGATACAGGGTACTATGGCTACACCTTC.

The rearrangement joins TRBV15 to TRBJ2-5; maybe TRBD1 (6 bases). The CDR3 loop spans 15 amino acids. V lost 0 bases and J lost 2, with 10 bases in between. Germline V gene sequence: CDR1 LNHNV, CDR2 YYDKDF (reference sequence). The chain's CDR3 is CATSRDKRGQETQYF. CDR3 DNA: TGTGCCACCAGCAGAGATAAAAGGGGGCAAGAGACCCAGTACTTC.

This clone has only one observation. The V call is TRBV5-1, the J call TRBJ1-2; D is unresolved. CDR3 length: 14 residues. Germline loops: CDR1 SGHRS, CDR2 YFSETQ. V gave up 2 bases and J gave up 4 bases, with 12 bases separating them. CDR3 in DNA: TGCGCCAGCAGCTTAGTGCTGGATGGCTATGGCTACACCTTC. Residues: CASSLVLDGYGYTF.

The CDR3 DNA reads as TGTGCCAGCAGTGAAGCCCGAGGTATTAGCACAGATACGCAGTATTTT. Amino acids: CASSEARGISTDTQYF. The rearrangement links TRBV6-1 to TRBJ2-3; unclear D gene. The length of the CDR3 is 16 residues. The V gene's germline CDR1 is MNHNS and CDR2 SASEGT. The germline V and J ends were trimmed by 0 bases and 0 bases, with 10 bases remaining between them.

The rearrangement uses TRBV3-1 (or the pseudogene TRBV3-2) and TRBJ2-1; TRBD2 might be the D (6 bases). The germline gives CDR1 LGHDT, CDR2 YNNKEL (reference sequence). The CDR3 is made up of 12 amino acids. V dropped 10 bases and J dropped 6 bases, with 13 bases sitting between them. This CDR3 is CATGQRANEQFF. The CDR3 DNA follows: TGTGCCACCGGGCAGCGGGCCAATGAGCAGTTCTTC.

The gene calls are TRBV5-1 and TRBJ2-2; D unresolved. The CDR3 runs to 16 residues. Trimming removed 1 base at V and 1 base at J, with 11 bases between. The germline gives CDR1 SGHRS, CDR2 YFSETQ. CDR3 bases: TGCGCCAGCAGCTTGCTGACGGCGATGAACACCGGGGAGCTGTTTTTT. Protein: CASSLLTAMNTGELFF.

The chain joins TRBV5-1 to TRBJ2-3; tentatively, D is TRBD1 (6 bases). Trimming pared 3 bases from V and 3 bases from J, leaving 17 bases between. Germline V gives CDR1 SGHRS, CDR2 YFSETQ. CDR3 size: 16 residues. Here the CDR3 DNA reads TGCGCCAGCAGCTCAACCGGGACCCAGGGGACAGATACGCAGTATTTT. It codes for CASSSTGTQGTDTQYF.

The V call is TRBV9, the J call TRBJ1-5, with D perhaps matching TRBD1 (5 bases). Trimming took off 4 bases at V and 15 bases at J, with 23 bases between the two ends. The CDR3 runs to 14 residues. The V gene's germline CDR1 is SGDLS and CDR2 YYNGEE. The CDR3 coding sequence is TGTGCCAGCAGCCCCTCCTGGGGGGGGAGGATCCGGCATTTT. This gives the protein CASSPSWGGRIRHF.

The chain carries TRBV9 and TRBJ2-3; D is possibly TRBD1 (5 bases). Trimming took 5 bases from V and 1 from J, leaving 5 bases between them. Germline loops: CDR1 SGDLS, CDR2 YYNGEE. The CDR3 loop spans 12 amino acids. The DNA of the CDR3 is TGTGCCAGCAGGGGGCGCACAGATACGCAGTATTTT. This encodes CASRGRTDTQYF. The variable domain in full, completed from reference TRBV9 and TRBJ2-3, reads DSGVTQTPKHLITATGQRVTLRCSPRSGDLSVYWYQQSLDQGLQFLIQYYNGEERAKGNILERFSAQQFPDLHSELNLSSLELGDSALYFCASRGRTDTQYFGPGTRLTVL.

V gene TRBV28 combines with J gene TRBJ2-3; D remains ambiguous. The V gene's germline CDR1 is MDHEN and CDR2 SYDVKM. The CDR3 contains 15 residues. Trimming took 1 base from V and 5 from J, leaving 13 bases between them. As DNA, the CDR3 is TGTGCCAGCAGTTTATCTGGTCCTAGAGGAGATACGCAGTATTTT. Translation: CASSLSGPRGDTQYF.

The rearrangement links TRBV6-6 to TRBJ2-1; D is perhaps TRBD2 (6 bases). CDR3 length: 16 amino acids. Germline values: CDR1 MNHNY, CDR2 SVGAGI (reference sequence). The V gene lost 2 bases and the J gene lost 0 bases, with 11 bases spanning the gap. CDR3 region: CASSYGGGGSYNEQFF. The DNA of the CDR3 is TGTGCCAGCAGTTACGGTGGGGGAGGCTCCTACAATGAGCAGTTCTTC.

V and J are TRBV19 and TRBJ1-2; TRBD1 might be the D (6 bases). V was clipped by 5 bases and J by 2 bases, with 15 bases between them. The germline V gene encodes CDR1 LNHDA and CDR2 SQIVND (reference sequence). CDR3 length: 15 residues. CDR3 protein: CASSLRWGGNYGYTF. CDR3 nucleotide sequence: TGTGCCAGTAGTCTCCGTTGGGGGGGCAACTATGGCTACACCTTC. The full variable domain, in which reference TRBV19 and TRBJ1-2 provide the parts outside the CDR3, is DGGITQSPKYLFRKEGQNVTLSCEQNLNHDAMYWYRQDPGQGLRLIYYSQIVNDFQKGDIAEGYSVSREKKESFPLTVTSAQKNPTAFYLCASSLRWGGNYGYTFGSGTRLTVV.

The chain combines TRBV27 with TRBJ1-4; 7 positions agree with TRBD1. The CDR3 spans 15 residues. Germline assignment: CDR1 MNHEY and CDR2 SMNVEV (reference sequence). V shed 6 bases and J 5 bases; nucleotides not matched to a gene: 9. The CDR3 sequence: CASRKAGTANEKLFF. The CDR3, as DNA: TGTGCCAGCAGAAAAGCGGGGACAGCAAATGAAAAACTGTTTTTT.

The chain links TRBV7-2 to TRBJ1-3; D ambiguous. Germline CDR1 is SGHTA and CDR2 is FQGNSA. This CDR3 comprises 14 residues. V dropped 3 bases and J dropped 0 bases, with 6 bases sitting between them. The CDR3 DNA reads as TGTGCCAGCAGCTTCGATTCCTCTGGAAACACCATATATTTT. Translated: CASSFDSSGNTIYF.

This chain uses TRBV12-5 with TRBJ2-2, with D tentatively TRBD1 (5 bases). This CDR3 region has 14 residues. Trimming pared 8 bases from V and 0 bases from J, leaving 10 bases between. Looked up from germline, CDR1 is LGHNT and CDR2 is FRNRAP. CDR3 in DNA: TGTGCTAGTAGGCGACAGTCGAACACCGGGGAGCTGTTTTTT. It codes for CASRRQSNTGELFF.

The chain has TRBV9 and TRBJ1-2; unclear D gene. The CDR3 totals 15 residues. The V end lost 3 bases, the J end lost 0 bases, and 12 bases lay between the germline ends. The germline gives CDR1 SGDLS, CDR2 YYNGEE. CDR3 DNA: TGTGCCAGCAGCGCCGGACTGCCCGCTAACTATGGCTACACCTTC. Its protein is CASSAGLPANYGYTF.

This rearrangement joins TRBV10-2 to TRBJ1-1, with 11 positions matching TRBD1. With 3 bases clipped from V and 5 bases from J, the junction kept 5 bases outside the gene matches. CDR1 is WSHSY, CDR2 SAAADI, per germline. The CDR3 has 15 amino acids. The CDR3 DNA sequence: TGCGCCAGCAGTGAAGGGGACAGGGGGAAGACTGAAGCTTTCTTT. Translating it yields CASSEGDRGKTEAFF.

The rearrangement uses TRBV19 and TRBJ1-1; 8 bases fit TRBD1. The CDR3 consists of 13 residues. V lost 4 bases, J lost 5 bases, and 3 bases stayed unmatched. Germline-derived CDR1 and CDR2 are LNHDA and SQIVND (reference sequence). The CDR3 nucleotides are TGTGCCAGTAGTAGGACAGGGTGGACTGAAGCTTTCTTT. Translation: CASSRTGWTEAFF.

This chain uses TRBV11-1 with TRBJ2-2; D is uncertain. The CDR3 has 14 amino acids. Trimming shortened V by 0 bases and J by 4 bases, and 6 bases separated the two germline ends. Per germline, CDR1 SGHAT and CDR2 FQDESV (reference sequence). In nucleotides, the CDR3 is TGTGCCAGCAGCTTAGCATACAGCACCGGGGAGCTGTTTTTT. Amino acid sequence: CASSLAYSTGELFF.

The chain carries TRBV27 and TRBJ2-6, with unresolved D. The CDR3 is 16 amino acids. CDR1 and CDR2 from the germline V gene are MNHEY and SMNVEV (reference sequence). The V end lost 1 base, the J end lost 0 bases, and 7 bases lay between the germline ends. DNA of the CDR3: TGTGCCAGCAGTTTATTACCCTCCTCTGGGGCCAACGTCCTGACTTTC. Translating gives CASSLLPSSGANVLTF.

This clone appeared once. CDR3 region: CASRLTNTGELFF. The CDR3 DNA reads TGTGCCAGCAGACTGACGAACACCGGGGAGCTGTTTTTT. The chain is built from TRBV6-5 and TRBJ2-2; unclear D gene. CDR1 is MNHEY, CDR2 SVGAGI, per germline. The CDR3 consists of 13 residues. Between the trimmed V and J ends, which lost 6 bases and 0 bases, there was a span of 5 bases.

The chain recombines TRBV9 with TRBJ2-2, with a weak D call TRBD1 (6 bases). Germline V gives CDR1 SGDLS, CDR2 YYNGEE. CDR3 size: 15 residues. Trimming took 0 bases from V and 9 from J, leaving 15 bases between them. The CDR3 DNA sequence: TGTGCCAGCAGCGTAGCCCAGCAGGGGCCCCGGGAGCTGTTTTTT. Its translation: CASSVAQQGPRELFF. The full variable domain, completed using reference TRBV9 and TRBJ2-2, is DSGVTQTPKHLITATGQRVTLRCSPRSGDLSVYWYQQSLDQGLQFLIQYYNGEERAKGNILERFSAQQFPDLHSELNLSSLELGDSALYFCASSVAQQGPRELFFGEGSRLTVL.

The chain uses TRBV2 and TRBJ1-4; perhaps TRBD1 as D (6 bases). In germline, CDR1 is SNHLY, CDR2 FYNNEI. This CDR3 is 14 amino acids long. Trimming cost V 6 bases and J 3 bases, with 11 bases left between them. CDR3 in amino acids: CASSWGQANEKLFF. The CDR3 DNA sequence: TGTGCCAGCAGCTGGGGGCAAGCTAATGAAAAACTGTTTTTT.